This entry features one T cell receptor beta chain sequence. Over several immunoSEQ plates, each subset's genomic DNA was distributed in even portions. Measured with immunoSEQ multiplex PCR; TCRdb has only the in-frame clones, and not every one. The repertoire includes about 2.4 million clones, over 85% of them detected once, and 0.36% sits in the top ten. Germline CDR1 SEHNR, CDR2 FQNEAQ (reference sequence). V was pared by 5 bases and J by 0 bases, with 14 bases between. The CDR3 sequence is 16 residues long. The sample comes from a study of shared clonotypes between healthy human individuals. This TCR came from a young man in good health. Some clones in this sample may be carry-over from other donors' samples. Sequenced input: naive CD4+ T cells from PBMCs. Subset reported: CD45RA+ positively selected. The rearrangement links TRBV7-9 to TRBJ2-1, with D uncertain. CDR3 in DNA: TGTGCCAGCAGCCACCTTGTTCATAGCTCCTACAATGAGCAGTTCTTC. Its protein is CASSHLVHSSYNEQFF.